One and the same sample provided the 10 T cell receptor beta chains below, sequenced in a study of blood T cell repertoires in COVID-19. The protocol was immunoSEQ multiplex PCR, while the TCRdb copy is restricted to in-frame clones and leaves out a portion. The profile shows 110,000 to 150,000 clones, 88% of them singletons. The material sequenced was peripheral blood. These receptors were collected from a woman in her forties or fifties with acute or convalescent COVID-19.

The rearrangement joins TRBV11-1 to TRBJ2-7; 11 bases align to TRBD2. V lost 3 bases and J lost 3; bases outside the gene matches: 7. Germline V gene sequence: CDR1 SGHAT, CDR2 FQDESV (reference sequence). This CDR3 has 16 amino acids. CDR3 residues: CASSFSSGRLNYEQYF. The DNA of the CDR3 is TGTGCCAGCAGCTTCTCTAGCGGGAGGTTAAACTACGAGCAGTACTTC.

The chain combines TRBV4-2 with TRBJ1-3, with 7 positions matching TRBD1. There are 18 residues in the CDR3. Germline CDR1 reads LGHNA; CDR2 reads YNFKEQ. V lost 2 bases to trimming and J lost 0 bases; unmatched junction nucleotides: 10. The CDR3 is CASSQRPGQLSSGNTIYF. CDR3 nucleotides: TGTGCCAGCAGCCAAAGGCCGGGACAGCTAAGCTCTGGAAACACCATATATTTT.

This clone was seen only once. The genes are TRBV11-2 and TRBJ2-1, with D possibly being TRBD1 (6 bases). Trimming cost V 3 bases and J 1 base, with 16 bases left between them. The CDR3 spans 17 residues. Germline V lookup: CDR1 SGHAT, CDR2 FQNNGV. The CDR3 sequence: CASSFFLTGSSYNEQFF. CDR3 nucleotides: TGTGCCAGCAGCTTTTTTCTAACAGGGTCGTCCTACAATGAGCAGTTCTTC.

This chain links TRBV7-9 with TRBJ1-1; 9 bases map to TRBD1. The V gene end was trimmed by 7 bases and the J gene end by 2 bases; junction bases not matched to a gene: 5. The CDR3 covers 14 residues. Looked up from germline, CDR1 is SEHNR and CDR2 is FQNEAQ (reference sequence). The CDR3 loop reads CASTPQGANTEAFF. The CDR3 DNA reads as TGTGCCAGCACCCCACAGGGGGCTAACACTGAAGCTTTCTTT. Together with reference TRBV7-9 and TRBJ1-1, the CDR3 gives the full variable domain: DTGVSQNPRHKITKRGQNVTFRCDPISEHNRLYWYRQTLGQGPEFLTYFQNEAQLEKSRLLSDRFSAERPKGSFSTLEIQRTEQGDSAMYLCASTPQGANTEAFFGQGTRLTVV.

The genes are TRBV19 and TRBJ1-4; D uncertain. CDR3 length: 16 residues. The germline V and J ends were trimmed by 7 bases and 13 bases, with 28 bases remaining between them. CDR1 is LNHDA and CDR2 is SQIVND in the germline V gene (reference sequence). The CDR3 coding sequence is TGTGCCAGTACCCCCGGGCGTCGGAGGGCTGGACGGCGACTGTTTTTT. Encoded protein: CASTPGRRRAGRRLFF.

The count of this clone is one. CDR3 DNA: TGTGCCAGCACCCTACAGGGCTACTATGGCTACACCTTC. The encoded protein is CASTLQGYYGYTF. The V gene is TRBV28, the J gene TRBJ1-2; a possible D gene is TRBD1 (6 bases). The CDR3 is 13 residues long. V gave up 7 bases and J gave up 3 bases, with 12 bases separating them. Per the germline V gene, CDR1 is MDHEN and CDR2 is SYDVKM.

The CDR3 nucleotides are TGTGCCAGCAGACCGGACAGGGCTCCGAACACCGGGGAGCTGTTTTTT. Its protein is CASRPDRAPNTGELFF. The chain is built from TRBV27 and TRBJ2-2; 8 bases line up with TRBD1. The CDR3 extends over 16 amino acids. The V segment lost 6 bases and the J segment 0 bases; nucleotides outside the gene matches: 6. Germline V gene data show CDR1 as MNHEY and CDR2 as SMNVEV (reference sequence).

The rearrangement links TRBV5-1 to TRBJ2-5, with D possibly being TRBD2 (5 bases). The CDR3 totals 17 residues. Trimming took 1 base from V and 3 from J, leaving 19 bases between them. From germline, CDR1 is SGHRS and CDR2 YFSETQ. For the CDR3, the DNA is TGCGCCAGCAGCTTGCAGCCCAGTCGGGGAAATAAAGAGACCCAGTACTTC. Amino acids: CASSLQPSRGNKETQYF.

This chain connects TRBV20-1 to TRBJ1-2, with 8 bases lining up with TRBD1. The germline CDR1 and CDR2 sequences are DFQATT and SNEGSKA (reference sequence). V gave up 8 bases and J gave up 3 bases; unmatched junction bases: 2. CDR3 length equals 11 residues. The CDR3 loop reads CSPQGDYGYTF. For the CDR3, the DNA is TGCAGTCCACAGGGGGACTATGGCTACACCTTC.

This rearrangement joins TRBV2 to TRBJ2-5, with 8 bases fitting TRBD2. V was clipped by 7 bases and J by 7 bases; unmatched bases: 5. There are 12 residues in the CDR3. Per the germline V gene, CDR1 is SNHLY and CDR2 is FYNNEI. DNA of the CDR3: TGTGCCAGCACGACTAGCGCTGGGACCCAGTACTTC. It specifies CASTTSAGTQYF.